This T cell receptor (beta chain) was sequenced for a study of cytomegalovirus exposure and HLA in healthy donors. Background on the study: The roughly 120 validation repertoires matched the 650 to 850 first-cohort repertoires in platform, a later analysis reported.

The CDR3 is 14 residues long. In germline, CDR1 is MNHEY, CDR2 SMNVEV (reference sequence). Trimming took off 4 bases at V and 6 bases at J, with 13 bases between the two ends. The protocol was immunoSEQ multiplex PCR, while the TCRdb copy is restricted to in-frame clones and leaves out a portion. The table lists 110,000 to 150,000 clones, around nine tenths of them singletons. The study drew the donors from its 120-subject validation cohort, separate from the approximately 700-subject first cohort. Regarding this clone: Its matching antigen is unknown.

Study-wide points: Overall, approximately 150 TCR beta chains were annotated as cytomegalovirus-associated.

This clonotype originated in a woman younger than 30 in good health and CMV-seropositive. The chain is built from TRBV27 and TRBJ1-5; D remains unclear. The sequenced sample consisted of PBMCs. The CDR3 protein is CASSSSYGSQPQHF. CDR3 sequence (DNA): TGTGCCAGCAGTTCGTCTTACGGGAGTCAGCCCCAGCATTTT.